Described below is a single T cell receptor (beta chain) sequence and its context. No antigen is known for it. These data come from a study of tumor-infiltrating lymphocytes in localized non-small cell lung cancer. Study-wide context: Resected tumor was paired with non-adjacent uninvolved lung from the same patient. Study-level points and caveats: IM1 and IM2 tumors showed no difference in T-cell fraction. Each assay used a separate piece of the same tissue. Not all patients were TCR sequenced, owing to tissue quantity.

TCRdb keeps only in-frame clones here, not all; method: immunoSEQ multiplex PCR. The sample shows 27,000 or so clones, approximately 85% of them seen only once. In germline, CDR1 is MNHNY, CDR2 SVGAGI (reference sequence). Trimming cost V 5 bases and J 3 bases; bases outside gene matches: 4. This CDR3 is 14 amino acids long. The chain links TRBV6-6 to TRBJ1-5; 7 nucleotides agree with TRBD1. The material sequenced was lung tumor tissue. This clonotype was obtained from a human donor with non-small cell lung cancer. CDR3: CASSPGQLNQPQHF. In DNA, the CDR3 is TGTGCCAGCAGTCCGGGACAGCTCAATCAGCCCCAGCATTTT.